The present TCR beta chain was sequenced within a study of T cell responses to AZD1222 COVID-19 vaccine. Findings of the study overall: CD4 TCRs covered the whole spike, strongest at regions 160-218 and 743-854. Seropositivity was recorded at baseline in only 6 or 7 AZD1222 recipients. There were mostly white British donors and more females than males, and clonal diversity was possibly underestimated.

Germline loops: CDR1 LGHNT, CDR2 FRNRAP. V lost 7 bases and J 4 bases, leaving 16 bases between the germline ends. The length of the CDR3 is 15 residues. About this clone: Its antigen remains unidentified.

Libraries were prepared by immunoSEQ multiplex PCR; TCRdb keeps only in-frame clonotypes and omits some of them. The sample gives some 150,000 clones, 92% of which show up once; roughly 4% is in the top ten. The chain uses TRBV12-5 and TRBJ2-2; D may correspond to TRBD1 or TRBD2 (5 bases each). The origin of this receptor is an adult in good health. The specimen was peripheral blood, collected on day 0 of AZD1222 vaccination. The CDR3 coding sequence is TGTGCTAGTGCCCGCGGTCCAGGGAGCACCGGGGAGCTGTTTTTT. Amino acids: CASARGPGSTGELFF.